The rows below give T cell receptor beta chains drawn from one sample of a study of T cells in Graves' hyperthyroidism and ophthalmopathy. Via MiXCR, TCRdb re-called the multiplex PCR reads, giving one row per CDR3 protein. The data show some 740,000 distinct CDR3 sequences, approximately 15% seen once. Sequenced: blood. All receptors derive from a woman aged 18-30 years with Graves' hyperthyroidism. Both conserved end residues are part of each CDR3. The D gene is left open where the match is weak. The size field is filled for only some rows; it gives once, few, many or a size class.

D,V,size,J,DNA,CDR3
TRBD1,TRBV6-1,many,TRBJ2-5,TGTGCCAGCAGTGAAGCTACAGGGGGCCAAGAGACCCAGTACTTC,CASSEATGGQETQYF
.,TRBV29-1,.,TRBJ1-5,TGCAGCGTTGGTGAGGGTTATCAGCCCCAGCATTTT,CSVGEGYQPQHF
.,TRBV11-2,many,TRBJ1-2,TGTGCCAGCAGTTCAATCCGGGACGCAGAGGGCTACACCTTC,CASSSIRDAEGYTF
TRBD1,TRBV19,few,TRBJ1-6,TGTGCCAGTAGTTCCGGGACAGGGGCAGGGTCACCCCTCCACTTT,CASSSGTGAGSPLHF
.,TRBV7-4,many,TRBJ2-1,TGTGCCAGCAGCCCCGAGTCCTACAATGAGCAGTTCTTC,CASSPESYNEQFF
.,TRBV7-9,many,TRBJ2-1,TGTGCCAGCAGCTCAAAAAGCGGAATAAGCTCCTACAATGAGCAGTTCTTC,CASSSKSGISSYNEQFF
.,TRBV6-2/TRBV6-3,many,TRBJ2-7,TGTGCCAGCAAAGGGTCCGCCTACGAGCAGTACTTC,CASKGSAYEQYF
TRBD1,TRBV18,many,TRBJ2-7,TGTGCCAGCTCACCACCAGGGGGCGACGAGCAGTACTTC,CASSPPGGDEQYF
.,TRBV4-3,many,TRBJ2-1,TGCGCCAGCAGCCAAGATGTGGGGGAGGTAAACAATGAGCAGTTCTTC,CASSQDVGEVNNEQFF
TRBD2,TRBV6-2/TRBV6-3,once,TRBJ2-5,TGTGCCAGTATCCTACCGGGACTAGCGGGAGAATTTCTGTACTTC,CASILPGLAGEFLYF
TRBD2,TRBV28,.,TRBJ2-1,TGTGCCAGCAGTCCCGGGGGAGCGGGAGGCCGATACAATGAGCAGTTCTTC,CASSPGGAGGRYNEQFF
.,TRBV2,many,TRBJ1-1,TGTGCCAGCAGCCAGGGAGGGCAGGGAAACACTGAAGCTTTCTTT,CASSQGGQGNTEAFF
.,TRBV7-9,few,TRBJ2-7,TGTGCCAGCAGCCATCTCCCGGCAGGGAGCGAGCAGTACTTC,CASSHLPAGSEQYF
TRBD2,TRBV7-2,few,TRBJ2-1,TGTGCCAGCAGCACTCTAGCGGGAGGCCCTTACAATGAGCAGTTCTTC,CASSTLAGGPYNEQFF
.,TRBV30,many,TRBJ1-2,TGTGCCGGCAGGGGTACGGACTATGGCTACACCTTC,CAGRGTDYGYTF
TRBD1,TRBV3-1,.,TRBJ1-2,TGTGCCAGCAGCCAGGGATACGGGACAGCATATGGCTACACCTTC,CASSQGYGTAYGYTF
TRBD1,TRBV2,many,TRBJ2-5,TGTGCCAGCAGTGAAAGACAGGGGAAAGAGACCCAGTACTTC,CASSERQGKETQYF
.,TRBV11-3,many,TRBJ2-1,TGTGCCAGCAGCTTACCCCCTGGACAGAGCTCCTACAATGAGCAGTTCTTC,CASSLPPGQSSYNEQFF
.,TRBV7-9,few,TRBJ2-3,TGTGCCAGCAGTTTGATACCGAGTGAACCTAGCACAGATACGCAGTATTTT,CASSLIPSEPSTDTQYF
.,TRBV4-3,.,TRBJ2-5,TGCGCCAGCAGCCAGGGCATAAAGCGGCGGTACCAAGAGACCCAGTACTTC,CASSQGIKRRYQETQYF
TRBD2,TRBV6-1,once,TRBJ2-1,TGTGCCAGCAGTGAACTTCTAAGCGGGAGGGTTAATGAGCAGTTCTTC,CASSELLSGRVNEQFF
TRBD2,TRBV15,few,TRBJ2-1,TGTGCCACCAGCAGATCCGGGACTAGCGGATACAATGAGCAGTTCTTC,CATSRSGTSGYNEQFF
TRBD2,TRBV3-1,many,TRBJ2-7,TGTGCCAGCAGCCATTCGCGGGGGGCGTCTTACGAGCAGTACTTC,CASSHSRGASYEQYF
.,TRBV6-2/TRBV6-3,many,TRBJ2-7,TGTGCCAGCAGTTACGTGGGGTTGTTGGCCTACGAGCAGTACTTC,CASSYVGLLAYEQYF
.,TRBV6-2/TRBV6-3,.,TRBJ1-4,TGTGCCAGCAGTTACTCCGAGATAACTAATGAAAAACTGTTTTTT,CASSYSEITNEKLFF
.,TRBV29-1,.,TRBJ2-2,TGCAGCGTTGGGGAAGGGCTTACCGGGGAGCTGTTTTTT,CSVGEGLTGELFF
.,TRBV10-3,few,TRBJ2-1,TGTGCCAGCCGACAGACACTACCCGACAATGAGCAGTTCTTC,CASRQTLPDNEQFF
.,TRBV2,many,TRBJ1-2,TGTGCCAGACCATCCCCCGGGACAAACGGCTACACCTTC,CARPSPGTNGYTF